The 19 T cell receptor beta chains reported below all come from one sample, sequenced in a study of blood T cell repertoires in COVID-19. This table comes from immunoSEQ multiplex PCR, and its TCRdb copy is limited to in-frame clones, with some not included. The sample consists of about 36,000 clones, about 81% of them appearing once. Sequencing was carried out using peripheral blood. These receptors were taken from a human donor in a cohort sampled during active or convalescent COVID-19. The donor label of this sample is uncertain.

This clone was found a few times. The V gene is TRBV24-1, the J gene TRBJ2-1; TRBD2 aligns across 8 bases. The trim removed 2 bases at V and 2 bases at J, leaving 7 bases unmatched. From germline, CDR1 is KGHDR and CDR2 SFDVKD. The CDR3 consists of 17 residues. The CDR3 spells CATSDSPKAGAYNEQFF. CDR3 bases: TGTGCCACCAGTGATTCTCCTAAAGCGGGAGCCTACAATGAGCAGTTCTTC.

V gene TRBV19 combines with J gene TRBJ2-7; tentatively, D is TRBD2 (6 bases). The germline gives CDR1 LNHDA, CDR2 SQIVND (reference sequence). CDR3 length equals 11 residues. V lost 3 bases to trimming and J lost 7 bases, with 7 bases between them. CDR3 sequence: CASSIGGEQYF. For the CDR3, the DNA is TGTGCCAGTAGTATTGGGGGGGAGCAGTACTTC.

This chain joins TRBV27 and TRBJ1-5; a possible D gene is TRBD1 (5 bases). Germline V gene sequence: CDR1 MNHEY, CDR2 SMNVEV (reference sequence). CDR3 length: 15 residues. Trimming stripped 5 bases from V and 3 bases from J, with 14 bases between. The CDR3 region has the DNA TGTGCCAGCAGTCCCCTACTGACAGACAATCAGCCCCAGCATTTT. This gives the protein CASSPLLTDNQPQHF.

The chain has TRBV19 and TRBJ1-5; TRBD1 agrees at 12 bases. This CDR3 contains 16 residues. V was pared by 1 base and J by 5 bases, with 3 bases of the junction left unmatched. In germline, CDR1 is LNHDA, CDR2 SQIVND (reference sequence). CDR3 sequence (DNA): TGTGCCAGTAGTATAGGGGGGACAGGGGGCTATCAGCCCCAGCATTTT. Translated, it gives CASSIGGTGGYQPQHF.

CDR3 in DNA: TGTGCCAGCAGCCAAGACCCGGGGGGCGCCTATGGCTACACCTTC. This translates into CASSQDPGGAYGYTF. The V call is TRBV4-2, the J call TRBJ1-2; D is perhaps TRBD1 (6 bases). The V and J ends lost 0 bases and 4 bases respectively, with 12 bases between them. There are 15 residues in the CDR3. Germline V gives CDR1 LGHNA, CDR2 YNFKEQ.

The chain recombines TRBV3-1 (or the pseudogene TRBV3-2) with TRBJ1-3; 9 bases agree with TRBD1. The CDR3 is 16 residues long. The trim removed 1 base at V and 4 bases at J, leaving 5 bases unmatched. Germline V gives CDR1 LGHDT, CDR2 YNNKEL (reference sequence). CDR3 bases: TGTGCCAGCAGCCAAGGCTCGACAGGGGGAGGAAACACCATATATTTT. It codes for CASSQGSTGGGNTIYF.

This clone was counted a single time. The chain has TRBV6-5 and TRBJ1-2; no reliable D call. V was clipped by 5 bases and J by 4 bases, with 8 bases between them. CDR3 length: 12 residues. CDR1 MNHEY and CDR2 SVGAGI come from the germline V gene. CDR3 sequence: CASSRSGYGYTF. CDR3 nucleotides: TGTGCCAGCAGTCGGTCGGGCTATGGCTACACCTTC.

This chain links TRBV19 with TRBJ2-3, with TRBD2 matching over 10 bases. The CDR3 has 14 residues. Trimming cost V 7 bases and J 4 bases; bases outside gene matches: 5. Germline V gene lookup returns CDR1 LNHDA and CDR2 SQIVND (reference sequence). CDR3 protein: CASNIAGGSDTQYF. CDR3 in DNA: TGTGCCAGTAACATAGCGGGAGGATCAGATACGCAGTATTTT.

The gene calls are TRBV15 and TRBJ1-2; D gene uncertain. In germline, CDR1 is LNHNV, CDR2 YYDKDF (reference sequence). The CDR3 has 15 residues. The ends were cut back, 2 bases at V and 8 bases at J, with 18 bases in the middle. CDR3 in amino acids: CATSRTGTTNKGYTF. For the CDR3, the DNA is TGTGCCACCAGCAGAACCGGAACCACTAATAAGGGCTACACCTTC. The full variable domain, its missing parts supplied by reference TRBV15 and TRBJ1-2, is DAMVIQNPRYQVTQFGKPVTLSCSQTLNHNVMYWYQQKSSQAPKLLFHYYDKDFNNEADTPDNFQSRRPNTSFCFLDIRSPGLGDTAMYLCATSRTGTTNKGYTFGSGTRLTVV.

The gene calls are TRBV28 and TRBJ1-2; 7 bases fit TRBD1. The CDR3 totals 16 residues. Germline lookup yields CDR1 MDHEN and CDR2 SYDVKM. V was pared by 2 bases and J by 1 base, with 7 bases of the junction left unmatched. The CDR3 coding sequence is TGTGCCAGCAGTTTACCCCTCGCAGGGGGTAACTATGGCTACACCTTC. Amino acid sequence: CASSLPLAGGNYGYTF.

V and J are TRBV7-2 and TRBJ2-1, with 7 positions matching TRBD1. The CDR3 runs to 14 residues. Looked up from germline, CDR1 is SGHTA and CDR2 is FQGNSA. The V segment lost 5 bases and the J segment 5 bases; nucleotides outside the gene matches: 6. CDR3 nucleotide sequence: TGTGCCAGCAGCCGCGGACAGGTAGACAATGAGCAGTTCTTC. Encoded protein: CASSRGQVDNEQFF.

This chain joins TRBV30 and TRBJ2-3; 8 positions match TRBD2. Per germline, CDR1 GTSNPN and CDR2 SVGIG (reference sequence). CDR3 size: 15 residues. The trim removed 0 bases at V and 1 base at J, leaving 3 bases unmatched. CDR3 amino acids: CAWSVRRGGTDTQYF. The CDR3 bases are TGTGCCTGGAGTGTCAGGCGGGGGGGCACAGATACGCAGTATTTT.

The count of this clone is one. The chain is built from TRBV7-2 and TRBJ2-2, with a weak D call TRBD2 (6 bases). CDR1 and CDR2 (germline): SGHTA, FQGNSA. The CDR3 contains 16 residues. Trimming removed 1 base from V and 5 bases from J, with 14 bases in between. CDR3: CASSLGGGRATGELFF. The CDR3, as DNA: TGTGCCAGCAGCTTAGGGGGAGGCCGGGCAACCGGGGAGCTGTTTTTT.

The V gene is TRBV3-1 (or the pseudogene TRBV3-2), the J gene TRBJ2-2; 11 positions agree with TRBD1. This CDR3 spans 15 amino acids. With 5 bases clipped from V and 4 bases from J, the junction kept 3 bases outside the gene matches. The germline V gene encodes CDR1 LGHDT and CDR2 YNNKEL (reference sequence). The CDR3 loop reads CASSADRGRTGELFF. The CDR3 bases are TGTGCCAGCAGCGCGGACAGGGGGCGCACCGGGGAGCTGTTTTTT.

The rearrangement uses TRBV9 and TRBJ2-2; 7 nucleotides agree with TRBD1. Looked up from germline, CDR1 is SGDLS and CDR2 is YYNGEE. Trimming at V came to 4 bases and at J to 2 bases, leaving 5 bases not matched to a gene. The CDR3 has 15 amino acids. CDR3 in DNA: TGTGCCAGCAGCTTTACAGGGGCAAACACCGGGGAGCTGTTTTTT. Translating gives CASSFTGANTGELFF.

The V and J genes are TRBV6-5 and TRBJ1-5; 8 bases match TRBD1. V shed 6 bases, J shed 6 bases, and the junction held 4 bases outside the gene matches. This CDR3 spans 13 amino acids. Looked up from germline, CDR1 is MNHEY and CDR2 is SVGAGI. This CDR3 is CASRATGVQPQHF. CDR3 coding DNA: TGTGCCAGCAGGGCGACAGGGGTTCAGCCCCAGCATTTT.

This clone has just a few counts. This chain links TRBV30 with TRBJ1-1; no clear D. This CDR3 spans 13 amino acids. In germline, CDR1 is GTSNPN, CDR2 SVGIG (reference sequence). The V and J ends lost 0 bases and 5 bases respectively, with 10 bases between them. CDR3 sequence reads: CAWSVGSGTEAFF. In DNA, the CDR3 is TGTGCCTGGAGTGTAGGCAGCGGTACTGAAGCTTTCTTT.

The J gene is TRBJ1-2, the V gene TRBV19, with D uncertain. The CDR3 is 15 amino acids. V lost 7 bases to trimming and J lost 0 bases, with 15 bases between them. Germline values: CDR1 LNHDA, CDR2 SQIVND (reference sequence). CDR3 sequence: CASKTANFANYGYTF. In DNA form, the CDR3 reads TGTGCCAGTAAAACAGCAAACTTTGCTAACTATGGCTACACCTTC.

This clone was counted between two and nine times. The chain is built from TRBV9 and TRBJ2-5; no clear D gene. V lost 0 bases and J lost 2, with 8 bases in between. The CDR3 has 14 amino acids. The germline V gene has CDR1 SGDLS and CDR2 YYNGEE. The CDR3 protein is CASSVGRSQETQYF. The CDR3 DNA follows: TGTGCCAGCAGCGTAGGGAGAAGTCAAGAGACCCAGTACTTC.